These 17 T cell receptor beta chains originate from one sample sequenced in a study of Graves' ophthalmopathy and Graves' hyperthyroidism. Amplified TCR beta CDR3 regions were obtained using RNA transcripts as template. Second-round multiplex PCR came after a first-round RT-PCR that employed HTBI primers. A single record per CDR3 protein comes from TCRdb applying MiXCR to the multiplex PCR reads. The top ten clones hold approximately 24% of a sample with roughly 36,000 distinct CDR3 sequences, roughly 50% of them seen once. The sequencing sample was made of peripheral blood. The receptor set was obtained from an adult woman with stable Graves' hyperthyroidism.

This rearrangement joins TRBV29-1 to TRBJ2-5, with 10 bases matching TRBD1. V lost 1 base and J lost 1; bases outside the gene matches: 3. CDR1 is SQVTM and CDR2 is ANQGSEA in the germline V gene. This CDR3 region has 15 residues. The CDR3 is CSVEGGTGVQETQYF. The CDR3 DNA reads TGCAGCGTTGAAGGGGGGACAGGGGTCCAAGAGACCCAGTACTTC.

The CDR3 region has the DNA TGTGCCGGTCGACCGGGACGGGGGGCATCCGGGGAGCTGTTTTTT. It encodes CAGRPGRGASGELFF. The J gene is TRBJ2-2, the V gene TRBV7-9, with a weak D call TRBD2 (7 bases). Germline V gives CDR1 SEHNR, CDR2 FQNEAQ (reference sequence). This CDR3 has 15 residues. Trimming removed 11 bases at V and 6 bases at J, with 22 bases between.

This clonotype was detected ten times or more. The chain couples TRBV7-9 to TRBJ1-2; D not certain. Germline CDR1 is SEHNR and CDR2 is FQNEAQ (reference sequence). Trimming left V 5 bases short and J 2 bases short, with 9 bases between. CDR3 length equals 13 residues. CDR3 residues: CASSGPLNYGYTF. DNA for the CDR3: TGTGCCAGCAGCGGACCCCTAAACTATGGCTACACCTTC.

About this clonotype: Here the CDR3 omits its conserved ending phenylalanine or tryptophan, so a read error is the likely source. This chain uses TRBV10-3 with TRBJ1-2; TRBD1 matches 10 bases. The CDR3 is made up of 14 amino acids. Per the germline V gene, CDR1 is ENHRY and CDR2 is SYGVKD. V gave up 10 bases and J gave up 3 bases; unmatched junction bases: 8. The CDR3 reads CASRGTGEDYGYTL. For the CDR3, the DNA is TGTGCCAGCAGGGGGACAGGGGAAGACTATGGCTACACCCTC.

This clonotype was detected many times. The chain carries TRBV5-1 and TRBJ1-3; 8 positions agree with TRBD1. This CDR3 is built from 16 residues. CDR1 and CDR2 from the germline V gene are SGHRS and YFSETQ. Trimming cost V 0 bases and J 0 bases; bases outside gene matches: 2. The CDR3 protein is CASSLGGTGSGNTIYF. CDR3 DNA sequence: TGCGCCAGCAGCTTGGGTGGGACAGGCTCTGGAAACACCATATATTTT.

The chain combines TRBV19 with TRBJ2-2, with 10 bases fitting TRBD1. The CDR3 has 15 amino acids. V lost 8 bases and J lost 2; bases outside the gene matches: 5. Germline V gene lookup returns CDR1 LNHDA and CDR2 SQIVND (reference sequence). CDR3 sequence: CASFDRGRNTGELFF. In DNA form, the CDR3 reads TGTGCCAGTTTTGACAGGGGGCGAAACACCGGGGAGCTGTTTTTT.

On this clonotype: A read error may be the cause here, since a much bigger clone is one base away. The chain recombines TRBV3-1 with TRBJ1-5, with D unclear. The V gene's germline CDR1 is LGHDT and CDR2 YNNKEL (reference sequence). This CDR3 region has 13 residues. CDR3 nucleotide sequence: TGTGCCAGCAGCCAAGATCGGGTTCAGCTCCAGCATTTT. It encodes CASSQDRVQLQHF. Combining the CDR3 with reference TRBV3-1 and TRBJ1-5 gives the whole variable domain DTAVSQTPKYLVTQMGNDKSIKCEQNLGHDTMYWYKQDSKKFLKIMFSYNNKELIINETVPNRFSPKSPDKAHLNLHINSLELGDSAVYFCASSQDRVQLQHFGDGTRLSIL.

Details on this clonotype: An end of the junction does not agree with germline; a read error may underlie this. The chain recombines TRBV5-1 with TRBJ2-2; possibly TRBD1 or TRBD2 for D (5 bases each). Per the germline V gene, CDR1 is SGHRS and CDR2 is YFSETQ. The CDR3 contains 14 residues. CDR3 protein: CASSLLQDTGELSF. The CDR3 DNA reads TGCGCCAGCAGCTTGTTGCAGGACACCGGGGAGCTGTCTTTT.

The CDR3 DNA reads TGCGCCAGCAGCTTGGTTCAGGGAGATACTGAAGCTTTCTTT. Its protein is CASSLVQGDTEAFF. The rearrangement links TRBV5-1 to TRBJ1-1; possible D gene TRBD1, 5 bases. Germline values: CDR1 SGHRS, CDR2 YFSETQ. Deletions cut 0 bases from V and 5 bases from J, with 11 bases between. The CDR3 has 14 residues.

The table lists this clonotype with a count of one. V is TRBV15 and J is TRBJ1-1; a possible D gene is TRBD1 (5 bases). Trimming removed 1 base at V and 0 bases at J, with 6 bases between. Germline CDR1 is LNHNV and CDR2 is YYDKDF (reference sequence). The CDR3 spans 14 residues. In DNA form, the CDR3 reads TGTGCCACCAGCAGAGGACAGCTGAACACTGAAGCTTTCTTT. This codes for CATSRGQLNTEAFF.

By share, this clonotype ranks as medium-sized. The chain combines TRBV4-2 with TRBJ2-7; TRBD2 is a possible D gene (5 bases). The CDR3 has 16 residues. V lost 0 bases to trimming and J lost 3 bases, with 15 bases between them. In germline, CDR1 is LGHNA, CDR2 YNFKEQ. DNA of the CDR3: TGTGCCAGCAGCCAAGATCTCGGCCAGCGGATCTACGAGCAGTACTTC. Its translation is CASSQDLGQRIYEQYF.

The V call is TRBV20-1, the J call TRBJ1-5, with D possibly matching TRBD1 (5 bases). With 5 bases removed from V and 9 bases from J, the gap between germline ends came to 20 bases. The germline gives CDR1 DFQATT, CDR2 SNEGSKA (reference sequence). The CDR3 is made up of 14 amino acids. CDR3 loop: CSASGTGWGWPQHF. The CDR3 nucleotides are TGCAGTGCTTCTGGGACGGGCTGGGGATGGCCCCAGCATTTT.

In its sample, this clonotype was seen many times. The CDR3 protein is CASSTSGESSYEQYF. The CDR3 nucleotides are TGTGCCAGCAGCACGAGCGGGGAATCCTCCTACGAGCAGTACTTC. V usage is TRBV2 and J usage is TRBJ2-7, with TRBD2 matching 7 bases. V dropped 6 bases and J dropped 0; count of bases not matched to a gene: 8. Germline V lookup: CDR1 SNHLY, CDR2 FYNNEI. This CDR3 spans 15 amino acids.

The genes are TRBV25-1 and TRBJ2-7; 7 bases agree with TRBD2. The germline CDR1 and CDR2 sequences are MGHDK and SYGVNS. V lost 2 bases and J lost 4; bases outside the gene matches: 5. The CDR3 spans 14 residues. CDR3 coding DNA: TGTGCCAGCAGTGAACGGGGGACTATTTACGAGCAGTACTTC. Protein product: CASSERGTIYEQYF.

Many counts were recorded for this clonotype. In DNA form, the CDR3 reads TGTGCCAGCAGCCCCAGGGTCACTGAAGCTTTCTTT. It codes for CASSPRVTEAFF. The chain combines TRBV28 with TRBJ1-1; D perhaps matches TRBD1 (5 bases). This CDR3 contains 12 residues. From germline, CDR1 is MDHEN and CDR2 SYDVKM. V dropped 6 bases and J dropped 4 bases, with 9 bases sitting between them.

J is TRBJ2-5 and V is TRBV2; TRBD1 matches at 9 bases. Germline-derived CDR1 and CDR2 are SNHLY and FYNNEI. The CDR3 length is 15 residues. V lost 4 bases and J lost 9; bases outside the gene matches: 12. DNA of the CDR3: TGTGCCAGCAGTGGGGGACAGGGCTACAATCAGCCCCAGTACTTC. This sequence encodes CASSGGQGYNQPQYF.

This clonotype was seen at least ten times. The chain has TRBV5-1 and TRBJ2-3; TRBD2 is a possible D gene (6 bases). Germline CDR1 and CDR2: SGHRS and YFSETQ. Trimming left V 4 bases short and J 4 bases short, with 13 bases between. The CDR3 has 14 residues. DNA for the CDR3: TGCGCCAGCAGCACTCCGGGAGTCGCAGATACGCAGTATTTT. Translated, it gives CASSTPGVADTQYF.